The clone carrying this TCR beta chain was detected a few times. This could be a read error, since a much larger clone is one nucleotide away. Germline and genes: mouse. The same CDR3 is also encoded by other DNA sequences in this sample. These data belong to a study of CD8+ T cells in alopecia areata. For the study at large: Recipients were roughly 6-10-week-old female C3H/HeJ mice grafted with skin from roughly 6-12-month-old C3H/HeJ donors with spontaneous alopecia.

Markers including CD4, CD8alpha, NKG2D and NKG2ACE guided sorting of pooled cutaneous lymph node cells. As the sequencing template, cDNA was produced by extracting RNA and reverse transcribing it. The repertoire was sequenced with immunoSEQ multiplex PCR; TCRdb's copy has only in-frame clones and lacks some. The sample yields 270,000 or so clones, without any singletons. This TCR came from a C3H/HeJ mouse with alopecia areata. Strain MHC haplotype: H2-k. Sequencing input: CD4+ T cells sorted from a lymph node.

Partial CDR3 DNA: TGTGCCAGCAGTGACTGGGGGGGATAT. Protein sequence: CASSDWGGY. The whole CDR3 sequence is CASSDWGGYEQYF. The chain joins TRBV13-1 to TRBJ2-7, with 9 bases fitting TRBD2. The read ends 4 residues before the CDR3 terminus; that terminus is restored from the germline J gene. Germline values: CDR1 NSHNY, CDR2 SYGAGN. The CDR3 loop spans 13 amino acids.